This entry lists 3 T cell receptor beta chains sequenced from one sample in a study of blood T cell repertoires in COVID-19 (dated by TCRdb to 2018 to 2021). Library preparation employed the immunoSEQ multiplex PCR assay. Imported from immuneACCESS, the table was reduced by TCRdb to in-frame sequences with V and J called. These copies leave out some clones; in studies compared against another copy, an unresolved V gene accounts for under half, and the cause of the remainder is not known. The sample table contains around 150,000 clones; only one count was recorded for roughly four fifths of them. 3.5% to 5% of the sample goes to the ten largest clones. Sequencing was done on a sample of peripheral blood. These receptors were collected from a woman aged 80 or older with active or convalescent COVID-19.

This clone was counted between two and nine times. The chain recombines TRBV4-2 with TRBJ1-5; 8 bases agree with TRBD1. The V segment lost 0 bases and the J segment 6 bases; nucleotides outside the gene matches: 1. Germline V gene sequence: CDR1 LGHNA, CDR2 YNFKEQ. The CDR3 has 14 amino acids. CDR3 sequence reads: CASSQDGQGQPQHF. In nucleotides, the CDR3 is TGTGCCAGCAGCCAAGATGGACAGGGTCAGCCCCAGCATTTT.

This clone was detected a few times. This chain connects TRBV7-3 to TRBJ2-3; TRBD2 agrees at 10 bases. The J segment lost 0 bases and the V segment lost 1 base, leaving 7 bases of the junction unmatched. Germline assignment: CDR1 SGHTA and CDR2 FQGTGA. This CDR3 has 18 amino acids. As DNA, the CDR3 is TGTGCCAGCAGCTTAATGAGCGGGGGGGTGAGGAGCACAGATACGCAGTATTTT. This translates into CASSLMSGGVRSTDTQYF.

There are a few counts of this clone. The chain joins TRBV27 to TRBJ2-7, with D possibly TRBD2 on 6 matching bases. Deletions cut 6 bases from V and 7 bases from J, with 25 bases between. Germline V gives CDR1 MNHEY, CDR2 SMNVEV (reference sequence). This CDR3 contains 16 residues. The CDR3 sequence is CASSPWSGVGSLEQYF. DNA for the CDR3: TGTGCCAGCAGCCCGTGGTCGGGGGTGGGGAGCCTTGAGCAGTACTTC.